A single sample gave rise to the 16 T cell receptor beta chains below, sequenced in a study of T cells after yellow fever vaccination. TCRdb used MiXCR to reprocess the 5' RACE reads, holding one entry per CDR3 protein. The sample consists of under 70,000 distinct CDR3 sequences, more than 5.5% of them appearing once. Sequencing used CD8+ T cells sorted from PBMCs, obtained on the day of the first yellow fever vaccination. The source of these receptors is a young man who received the YFV17D yellow fever vaccine.

This chain connects TRBV29-1 to TRBJ1-1; the D is unclear. The CDR3 is made up of 12 amino acids. Trimming shortened V by 4 bases and J by 1 base, and 7 bases separated the two germline ends. The germline V gene encodes CDR1 SQVTM and CDR2 ANQGSEA. As DNA, the CDR3 is TGCAGCGTTGTAGCCCCGAACACTGAAGCTTTCTTT. Encoded protein: CSVVAPNTEAFF.

The table lists this clonotype with a few counts. The chain carries TRBV12-3 or TRBV12-4 and TRBJ2-5; TRBD1 matches at 9 bases. CDR3 length equals 17 residues. Trimming at V came to 5 bases and at J to 2 bases, leaving 12 bases not matched to a gene. In nucleotides, the CDR3 is TGTGCCAGCAGTCTGTCCGGGACAGGGCTTGGGCAAGAGACCCAGTACTTC. Translating gives CASSLSGTGLGQETQYF.

This clonotype has ten or more counts. At one end the junction does not follow the germline gene, possibly because of a read error. The chain links TRBV12-3 or TRBV12-4 to TRBJ2-5, with D perhaps TRBD1 (5 bases). The CDR3 is made up of 11 amino acids. The CDR3: CASSLDRIVHF. The CDR3 bases are TGTGCCAGCAGTTTAGACAGGATAGTGCACTTC.

V and J are TRBV7-2 and TRBJ2-7; 11 nucleotides match TRBD1. V gave up 4 bases and J gave up 5 bases; unmatched junction bases: 1. This CDR3 spans 13 amino acids. The germline V gene encodes CDR1 SGHTA and CDR2 FQGNSA. CDR3 sequence: CASSSGQGDEQYF. CDR3 bases: TGTGCCAGCAGCTCGGGACAGGGGGACGAGCAGTACTTC.

In its sample, this clonotype was seen many times. The V gene is TRBV5-5, the J gene TRBJ2-7, with TRBD1 identical over 11 bases. The CDR3 runs 18 residues. Germline CDR1 reads SGHKS; CDR2 reads YYEKEE (reference sequence). V trimming: 4 bases; J trimming: 0 bases; junction bases outside the gene matches: 12. Here the CDR3 DNA reads TGTGCCAGCAGCAATAGCGGGACAGGGGGACCAAGCTCCTACGAGCAGTACTTC. Amino acid sequence: CASSNSGTGGPSSYEQYF.

This clonotype was recorded at least ten times. The rearrangement links TRBV29-1 to TRBJ2-7; TRBD2 is a possible D gene (5 bases). The germline gives CDR1 SQVTM, CDR2 ANQGSEA. The CDR3 covers 13 residues. The V gene lost 7 bases and the J gene lost 5 bases, with 18 bases spanning the gap. CDR3 in amino acids: CSAIPIERNEQYF. The CDR3 DNA reads as TGCAGCGCTATCCCCATTGAGCGGAACGAGCAGTACTTC.

The chain has TRBV11-3 and TRBJ2-1; D perhaps matches TRBD1 (6 bases). This CDR3 has 13 amino acids. The V gene lost 5 bases and the J gene lost 5 bases, with 10 bases spanning the gap. Germline CDR1 is SGHNT and CDR2 is YENEEA. CDR3 protein: CASSPRQDNEQFF. The CDR3 nucleotides read TGTGCCAGCAGCCCCCGACAGGACAATGAGCAGTTCTTC.

This clonotype showed up many times. The chain employs TRBV28 and TRBJ2-7; TRBD2 agrees at 7 bases. Germline CDR1 MDHEN, CDR2 SYDVKM. V was clipped by 8 bases and J by 3 bases; unmatched bases: 10. CDR3 length: 14 residues. The DNA for the CDR3 is TGTGCCAGCGGTGGGGGGGAATCGCGCTACGAGCAGTACGTC. Translation gives CASGGGESRYEQYV.

This clonotype was detected many times. V and J are TRBV20-1 and TRBJ2-7, with 9 bases matching TRBD1. With 1 base clipped from V and 3 bases from J, the junction kept 1 base outside the gene matches. The CDR3 has 13 residues. Germline lookup yields CDR1 DFQATT and CDR2 SNEGSKA (reference sequence). This chain's CDR3 is CSARGDRDYEQYV. The CDR3 coding sequence is TGCAGTGCTAGAGGGGACAGGGACTACGAGCAGTACGTC.

This clonotype was found a few times. The chain carries TRBV25-1 and TRBJ2-7; TRBD1 aligns across 8 bases. V trimming: 1 base; J trimming: 5 bases; junction bases outside the gene matches: 7. The CDR3 extends over 15 amino acids. The germline gives CDR1 MGHDK, CDR2 SYGVNS. CDR3 nucleotide sequence: TGTGCCAGCAGTGAATCGACAGGGGCTATCGACGAGCAGTACTTC. The encoded protein is CASSESTGAIDEQYF.

This clonotype has a count of ten or more. The rearrangement links TRBV7-2 to TRBJ2-7, with TRBD1 as a possible D gene (6 bases). CDR3 length: 14 residues. V dropped 2 bases and J dropped 2 bases, with 10 bases sitting between them. Germline-derived CDR1 and CDR2 are SGHTA and FQGNSA. CDR3 nucleotides: TGTGCCAGCAGCTTATTGGACAGCACCTACGAGCAGTACTTC. Protein: CASSLLDSTYEQYF.

There are many counts of this clonotype. The gene calls are TRBV7-9 and TRBJ2-5, with TRBD2 matching 8 bases. The germline gives CDR1 SEHNR, CDR2 FQNEAQ (reference sequence). The CDR3 consists of 16 residues. J lost 3 bases, V lost 1 base, and 7 bases had no gene match. The CDR3 loop is CASSLVAAGAKETQYF. DNA of the CDR3: TGTGCCAGCAGCTTAGTAGCAGCGGGGGCCAAAGAGACCCAGTACTTC.

This clonotype was seen at least ten times. This chain joins TRBV18 and TRBJ2-1, with D perhaps matching TRBD1 or TRBD2 (5 bases each). V lost 2 bases and J 3 bases, leaving 14 bases between the germline ends. The CDR3 length is 16 residues. Germline V gives CDR1 KGHSH, CDR2 LQKENI. The CDR3 DNA reads as TGTGCCAGCTCACCAAATGGTGGGGGTTACTACAATGAGCAGTTCTTC. This codes for CASSPNGGGYYNEQFF. The full variable domain, in which reference TRBV18 and TRBJ2-1 provide the parts outside the CDR3, is NAGVMQNPRHLVRRRGQEARLRCSPMKGHSHVYWYRQLPEEGLKFMVYLQKENIIDESGMPKERFSAEFPKEGPSILRIQQVVRGDSAAYFCASSPNGGGYYNEQFFGPGTRLTVL.

This clonotype was seen at least ten times. V and J are TRBV12-3 or TRBV12-4 and TRBJ2-5; D may be TRBD1 (5 bases). Trimming shortened V by 6 bases and J by 1 base, and 12 bases separated the two germline ends. This CDR3 has 14 amino acids. CDR3 sequence: CASSHGHFQETQYF. DNA of the CDR3: TGTGCCAGCAGCCATGGACACTTCCAAGAGACCCAGTACTTC.

This clonotype was observed a few times. The chain combines TRBV6-2 or TRBV6-3 with TRBJ2-1; either TRBD1 or TRBD2 may supply D (6 bases each). This CDR3 is built from 11 residues. With 4 bases removed from V and 9 bases from J, the gap between germline ends came to 7 bases. In germline, CDR1 is MNHEY, CDR2 SVGEGT. DNA for the CDR3: TGTGCCAGCAGTTGGGGGGCTGAGCAGTTCTTC. Residues: CASSWGAEQFF.

This clonotype appeared many times. This chain joins TRBV4-1 and TRBJ2-7, with D tentatively TRBD1 (6 bases). The CDR3 loop spans 14 amino acids. Trimming shortened V by 5 bases and J by 4 bases, and 15 bases separated the two germline ends. Germline CDR1 reads MGHRA; CDR2 reads YSYEKL. CDR3 loop: CASSIRDTLYEQYF. The CDR3 nucleotides are TGCGCCAGCAGCATCCGGGACACCCTTTACGAGCAGTACTTC.